These 9 T cell receptor beta chains originate from one sample sequenced in a study of T cell repertoires in cytomegalovirus infection. No antigen is known for these receptors. TCRdb used MiXCR to reprocess the reads, holding one entry per CDR3 protein. The table shows 51,000 or so distinct CDR3 sequences, with about 20% occurring only once. The specimen was CD8+ T cells from cultured PBMCs, collected from culture after CMV antigen stimulation. These receptors came from a human donor in good health (CMV status not recorded). Some clones in this sample may be carry-over from other donors' samples.

There are a few counts of this clonotype. V is TRBV12-3 or TRBV12-4 and J is TRBJ2-3; TRBD2 matches at 10 bases. The CDR3 consists of 16 residues. J gave up 1 base and V 2 bases, and 3 bases lay outside the gene matches. The CDR3 region is CASSLSLAGGTDTQYF. CDR3 DNA sequence: TGTGCCAGCAGTTTAAGCCTAGCGGGAGGCACAGATACGCAGTATTTT.

The CDR3 coding sequence is TGTGCCAGCAGCCCAGACAGGGAGGAGCAGTTCTTC. The encoded protein is CASSPDREEQFF. The V and J genes are TRBV7-9 and TRBJ2-1; TRBD1 matches 7 bases. The junction had 5 bases not matched to a gene; V was cut back by 5 bases and J by 10 bases. This CDR3 spans 12 amino acids. Germline CDR1 reads SEHNR; CDR2 reads FQNEAQ (reference sequence).

A few counts support this clonotype. The J gene is TRBJ1-4, the V gene TRBV7-9; the D gene is possibly TRBD1 (6 bases). This CDR3 spans 15 amino acids. Trimming removed 5 bases from V and 5 bases from J, with 15 bases in between. Germline CDR1 and CDR2: SEHNR and FQNEAQ (reference sequence). DNA for the CDR3: TGTGCCAGCAGCCCTCGACAGGAGAGGAATGAAAAACTGTTTTTT. Translating it yields CASSPRQERNEKLFF.

The chain employs TRBV5-1 and TRBJ1-2; D remains unclear. Per the germline V gene, CDR1 is SGHRS and CDR2 is YFSETQ. This CDR3 spans 15 amino acids. V was cut by 0 bases and J by 5 bases, with 14 bases left in between. CDR3 amino acids: CASSLGRPSAYGYTF. The CDR3 nucleotides are TGCGCCAGCAGCTTGGGGCGCCCGAGTGCTTATGGCTACACCTTC.

This clonotype was counted between two and nine times. The rearrangement uses TRBV12-3 or TRBV12-4 and TRBJ2-2; 9 positions agree with TRBD1. The CDR3 has 16 residues. Trimming took 5 bases from V and 2 from J; bases not matched to a gene: 6. Here the CDR3 DNA reads TGTGCCAGCAGTGATGGGACAGGGACTAACACCGGGGAGCTGTTTTTT. Amino acid sequence: CASSDGTGTNTGELFF.

V is TRBV29-1 and J is TRBJ2-7; 8 nucleotides line up with TRBD1. This CDR3 is built from 15 residues. Trimming removed 2 bases from V and 1 base from J; junction bases left unmatched: 7. The germline V gene has CDR1 SQVTM and CDR2 ANQGSEA. Here the CDR3 DNA reads TGCAGCGTTGAATTGTTGGGACAGGTGTCCTACGAGCAGTACTTC. Translating it yields CSVELLGQVSYEQYF.

This clonotype turned up a few times. This chain joins TRBV7-8 and TRBJ2-7; the match to TRBD1 covers 8 bases. Germline CDR1 SGHVS, CDR2 FQNEAQ. The CDR3 is 15 amino acids. Trimming cost V 5 bases and J 5 bases; bases outside gene matches: 11. The CDR3 loop reads CASSPAGQVNHEQYF. CDR3 DNA sequence: TGTGCCAGCAGCCCGGCGGGACAGGTCAATCACGAGCAGTACTTC.

This sequence joins TRBV4-3 and TRBJ2-1; 9 bases align to TRBD2. V lost 2 bases and J lost 5; bases outside the gene matches: 13. The CDR3 runs to 18 residues. Germline V lookup: CDR1 LGHNA, CDR2 YSLEER. CDR3 DNA sequence: TGCGCCAGCAGCCAATCGGTAGCGGGGGCCGGCGGTGACAATGAGCAGTTCTTC. Translation: CASSQSVAGAGGDNEQFF.

This chain connects TRBV7-6 to TRBJ1-1; TRBD1 aligns across 7 bases. The junction had 6 bases not matched to a gene; V was cut back by 5 bases and J by 0 bases. CDR1 SGHVS and CDR2 FNYEAQ come from the germline V gene. The CDR3 covers 15 residues. The CDR3 region has the DNA TGTGCCAGCAGCCCGGGGACAGCCATGAACACTGAAGCTTTCTTT. This translates into CASSPGTAMNTEAFF.